The rows below give T cell receptor beta chains drawn from one sample of a study of cytomegalovirus exposure and HLA in healthy donors. Sequenced by immunoSEQ multiplex PCR; TCRdb stores in-frame clones only, minus some. Of just under 150,000 clones in the sample, approximately 90% were seen once. Specimen: PBMCs. These receptors originate from a man aged 18 to 30 in good health and CMV-seropositive. Both conserved end residues are trimmed from each CDR3. Fields, in order: clone size, V gene, CDR3 protein. Expanded clones are given a class, and other clones once, few, many or no size at all.

NA TRBV4-1 ASSQVAQATSTDTQY
NA TRBV27 AVHLDSYEQY
NA TRBV5-1 ASSSVPGANVLT
NA TRBV5-1 ASSLVTGSEQY
NA TRBV7-9 ASSANMRNEQF
NA TRBV9 ASSPPPEVSYNEQF
NA TRBV6-1 ASSALTWSYGYT
NA TRBV19 ASSYRQGPKNIQY
NA TRBV28 ASSPIDRGTDTQY
NA TRBV5-4 ASSLGTPSTDTQY
NA TRBV5-4 ASSFPSGMGEQF
NA TRBV4-1 ASSRRGGQETQY
NA TRBV28 ASSRYEQY
NA TRBV7-9 ASSPESGTGISYEQY
NA TRBV28 ASSFAGGPSYEQY
NA TRBV6-5 ASSSPGQPQH
NA TRBV5-4 ASSYTSAHRNEQF
NA TRBV5-1 ASSLGQRNEKLF
NA TRBV27 ASSPDSTSGNTIY
NA TRBV11-2 ASSQREGHANSYNSPLH
NA TRBV6-1 ASGTDYLNTEAF
NA TRBV20-1 SVMGGYEQY
NA TRBV29-1 SVGRDSYEQY
NA TRBV28 ASTYTGTGDQPQH
few TRBV19 DLLPTRGCYGYT
NA TRBV6-1 ASSDRTGGSYEQY